This T cell receptor (beta chain) was identified in a study of vaccination effects on CD4 cells after COVID-19. Study overall: After the second dose, samples were taken at median day 72. PBMC cultures contained 2 million or so cells per well, 9 to 10 IU/ml IL-2 and approximately 9.9 ug/ml peptides.

Worth noting for this clone: Its antigen is currently unknown.

Some clones are missing from TCRdb's copy, which holds only in-frame ones; the method was immunoSEQ multiplex PCR. The sample yields 66,000 or so clones, around 70% seen once. This CDR3 is built from 15 residues. Germline V gives CDR1 MNHEY, CDR2 SVGAGI. The germline V and J ends were trimmed by 8 bases and 4 bases, with 20 bases remaining between them. Investigators separated out CD4+ T cells once 10 days of culture had passed. All study participants received two doses of BNT162b2 or mRNA-1273 vaccine. Source: CD4+ T cells from PBMCs cultured without peptide, taken after COVID-19 vaccination. V and J are TRBV6-5 and TRBJ1-2; D unresolved. The TCR sequence derives from a human donor who received a COVID-19 vaccine. Written as DNA, the CDR3 is TGTGCCAGCCGGCCGTGGGTCCTCAGACCCTATGGCTACACCTTC. Its protein is CASRPWVLRPYGYTF.